The 25 T cell receptor beta chains reported below all come from one sample, sequenced in a study of CD8 T cells in ankylosing spondylitis. TCRdb re-analysed the 5' RACE reads in MiXCR, keeping a single row per CDR3 protein. Of a few hundred thousand distinct CDR3 sequences listed, around 10% were seen once; the top ten hold 6% to 8%. Input material: blood, either unsorted or a sorted T cell fraction (not recorded which). These receptors were taken from a male donor with ankylosing spondylitis or in good health (not recorded which).

This clonotype was detected many times. This rearrangement joins TRBV20-1 to TRBJ1-2; a possible D gene is TRBD1 (5 bases). This CDR3 region has 11 residues. The germline CDR1 and CDR2 sequences are DFQATT and SNEGSKA (reference sequence). V was trimmed by 3 bases and J by 6 bases, leaving 8 bases between them. The CDR3 protein is CSASRENGYTF. As DNA, the CDR3 is TGCAGTGCTAGCAGGGAAAATGGCTACACCTTC.

This clonotype was detected many times. For the CDR3, the DNA is TGTGCCAGCAGCGCCCTTCCAGGGGGGGGATCTAGCACAGATACGCAGTATTTT. This encodes CASSALPGGGSSTDTQYF. This chain links TRBV9 with TRBJ2-3, with D perhaps matching TRBD1 or TRBD2 (7 bases each). V lost 3 bases to trimming and J lost 0 bases, with 20 bases between them. Germline CDR1 reads SGDLS; CDR2 reads YYNGEE. This CDR3 has 18 amino acids.

Many counts were recorded for this clonotype. The rearrangement uses TRBV20-1 and TRBJ1-2; no definite D call. The V and J ends lost 0 bases and 4 bases respectively, with 15 bases between them. There are 15 residues in the CDR3. Germline CDR1 and CDR2: DFQATT and SNEGSKA (reference sequence). The CDR3 bases are TGCAGTGCTAGAGATTTGAGCGGCGGACGCTATGGCTACACCTTC. Translation gives CSARDLSGGRYGYTF.

There are many counts of this clonotype. The chain carries TRBV15 and TRBJ2-7, with a tentative D call TRBD1 (7 bases). Trimming removed 1 base from V and 4 bases from J, with 17 bases in between. The CDR3 consists of 16 residues. Germline CDR1 reads LNHNV; CDR2 reads YYDKDF (reference sequence). The CDR3 DNA sequence: TGTGCCACCAGCAGAGGCGTGCAGGGGGGTATTTACGAGCAGTACTTC. Its protein is CATSRGVQGGIYEQYF.

The rearrangement joins TRBV7-9 to TRBJ2-5; 7 bases are shared with TRBD1. Germline V lookup: CDR1 SEHNR, CDR2 FQNEAQ (reference sequence). Trimming cost V 5 bases and J 3 bases; bases outside gene matches: 15. The CDR3 runs 17 residues. In nucleotides, the CDR3 is TGTGCCAGCAGCCATTTCCCCATGGACAGGTTTGAAGAGACCCAGTACTTC. This encodes CASSHFPMDRFEETQYF.

This clonotype showed up just a few times. The genes are TRBV6-1 and TRBJ1-5; D unclear. In germline, CDR1 is MNHNS, CDR2 SASEGT. The V and J ends lost 6 bases and 0 bases respectively, with 12 bases between them. There are 15 residues in the CDR3. The CDR3 DNA reads as TGTGCCAGCAGACTGGAGAGGTATAGCAATCAGCCCCAGCATTTT. Amino acids: CASRLERYSNQPQHF.

The chain couples TRBV10-3 to TRBJ2-6; tentative D call: TRBD2 (5 bases). CDR1 is ENHRY and CDR2 is SYGVKD in the germline V gene. This CDR3 contains 17 residues. The V and J ends lost 10 bases and 3 bases respectively, with 22 bases between them. This CDR3 is CATARVAGLVGANVLTF. CDR3 DNA sequence: TGTGCCACCGCGAGGGTGGCAGGTTTAGTTGGGGCCAACGTCCTGACTTTC.

In its sample, this clonotype was seen many times. The chain has TRBV5-1 and TRBJ1-2; D remains ambiguous. Germline-derived CDR1 and CDR2 are SGHRS and YFSETQ. This CDR3 spans 14 amino acids. Trimming shortened V by 5 bases and J by 6 bases, and 17 bases separated the two germline ends. CDR3 sequence (DNA): TGCGCCAGCAGTCGGCTATGGGATTTCGATGGCTACACCTTC. Its translation: CASSRLWDFDGYTF.

Comments on this clonotype: A much larger clone lies a single base off, so this may be a read error. The genes are TRBV5-1 and TRBJ2-1, with 8 bases aligning to TRBD2. CDR1 and CDR2 (germline): SGHRS, YFSETQ. The V gene end was trimmed by 2 bases and the J gene end by 3 bases; junction bases not matched to a gene: 7. The CDR3 extends over 16 amino acids. DNA for the CDR3: TGCGCCAGCAGCTTCAGAGCGGGAGTGGTCTACAATGAGCAGTTCTTC. This codes for CASSFRAGVVYNEQFF.

Turning to this clonotype: Since a much larger clone is just one base distant, this may be a read error. This chain connects TRBV20-1 to TRBJ1-5; TRBD1 matches 10 bases. This CDR3 is 16 amino acids long. Germline assignment: CDR1 DFQATT and CDR2 SNEGSKA (reference sequence). CDR3 sequence reads: CCATARTGGSNQPQHF. The CDR3 DNA reads as TGCTGTGCTACCGCCAGGACAGGGGGGTCGAATCAGCCCCAGCATTTT.

V is TRBV29-1 and J is TRBJ2-3; 9 bases map to TRBD1. Germline V gene data show CDR1 as SQVTM and CDR2 as ANQGSEA. The CDR3 spans 14 residues. V gave up 7 bases and J gave up 1 base; unmatched junction bases: 6. The CDR3 here is CSGGTGIGTDTQYF. For the CDR3, the DNA is TGCAGCGGTGGGACAGGGATTGGCACAGATACGCAGTATTTT.

The sample holds many counts of this clonotype. The chain has TRBV4-2 and TRBJ2-3; TRBD2 aligns across 8 bases. Germline CDR1 reads LGHNA; CDR2 reads YNFKEQ. The CDR3 runs to 16 residues. With 0 bases clipped from V and 6 bases from J, the junction kept 8 bases outside the gene matches. CDR3 in DNA: TGTGCCAGCAGCCAAGATCTGGCGGGGGGTGGGGATACGCAGTATTTT. This sequence encodes CASSQDLAGGGDTQYF.

This clonotype was observed many times. V gene TRBV29-1 combines with J gene TRBJ2-7; tentative D call: TRBD2 (6 bases). The V end lost 3 bases, the J end lost 3 bases, and 12 bases lay between the germline ends. This CDR3 comprises 13 residues. Germline values: CDR1 SQVTM, CDR2 ANQGSEA. The CDR3 nucleotides read TGCAGCGTTGAGGAGGGTAGCATCTACGAGCAGTACTTC. Its translation is CSVEEGSIYEQYF.

This clonotype was detected a few times. The chain employs TRBV6-5 and TRBJ2-3; 7 bases fit TRBD2. Trimming took 0 bases from V and 3 from J; bases not matched to a gene: 9. The CDR3 has 17 residues. Germline CDR1 is MNHEY and CDR2 is SVGAGI. The CDR3 DNA reads TGTGCCAGCAGTTACTCGATGCCTAGCGGTCCGACAGATACGCAGTATTTT. Its translation is CASSYSMPSGPTDTQYF.

The V call is TRBV12-5, the J call TRBJ1-6; 7 positions match TRBD1. This CDR3 has 13 residues. V lost 6 bases to trimming and J lost 7 bases; unmatched junction nucleotides: 3. Germline CDR1 reads LGHNT; CDR2 reads FRNRAP. CDR3 DNA: TGTGCTAGTGGACAGGGGCGAAATTCACCCCTCCACTTT. This gives the protein CASGQGRNSPLHF. Together with reference TRBV12-5 and TRBJ1-6, the CDR3 gives the full variable domain: DARVTQTPRHKVTEMGQEVTMRCQPILGHNTVFWYRQTMMQGLELLAYFRNRAPLDDSGMPKDRFSAEMPDATLATLKIQPSEPRDSAVYFCASGQGRNSPLHFGNGTRLTVT.

This clonotype occurred many times. This chain links TRBV7-6 with TRBJ2-7; D may be TRBD1 (7 bases). The CDR3 is 15 amino acids. Germline lookup yields CDR1 SGHVS and CDR2 FNYEAQ. Trimming removed 2 bases at V and 3 bases at J, with 14 bases between. The CDR3 DNA reads as TGTGCCAGCAGCTTATTGGCAGGGGGACTCTACGAGCAGTACTTC. This codes for CASSLLAGGLYEQYF.

This clonotype has more than one count but fewer than ten. The chain couples TRBV4-1 to TRBJ2-1, with D possibly being TRBD1 or TRBD2 (5 bases each). The CDR3 totals 15 residues. V lost 3 bases and J 4 bases, leaving 13 bases between the germline ends. CDR1 is MGHRA, CDR2 YSYEKL, per germline. CDR3 in amino acids: CASSHIGGSYNEQFF. CDR3 nucleotide sequence: TGCGCCAGCAGCCACATTGGGGGTTCATACAATGAGCAGTTCTTC.

The CDR3 DNA sequence: TGTGCCAGCAGCCGACAGGGGTCTAACTATGGCTACACCTTC. Translating it yields CASSRQGSNYGYTF. The V gene is TRBV7-9, the J gene TRBJ1-2, with 8 bases fitting TRBD1. From germline, CDR1 is SEHNR and CDR2 FQNEAQ (reference sequence). This CDR3 has 14 residues. V was clipped by 5 bases and J by 0 bases; unmatched bases: 2.

Ten or more counts support this clonotype. V gene TRBV12-3 or TRBV12-4 combines with J gene TRBJ2-1; 11 nucleotides align to TRBD2. The V segment lost 3 bases and the J segment 4 bases; nucleotides outside the gene matches: 5. This CDR3 has 16 amino acids. The CDR3 protein is CASSFALAGGYNEQFF. CDR3 DNA sequence: TGTGCCAGCAGTTTCGCGCTAGCGGGGGGTTACAATGAGCAGTTCTTC.

The chain uses TRBV11-2 and TRBJ2-1; TRBD1 or TRBD2 may be the D gene (5 bases each). CDR3 length: 14 residues. V lost 7 bases and J lost 1, with 11 bases in between. Germline V gene lookup returns CDR1 SGHAT and CDR2 FQNNGV. The chain's CDR3 is CASKGGGSYNEQFF. Here the CDR3 DNA reads TGTGCCAGCAAGGGTGGGGGTTCCTACAATGAGCAGTTCTTC. Complete variable domain (other parts from reference TRBV11-2 and TRBJ2-1): EAGVAQSPRYKIIEKRQSVAFWCNPISGHATLYWYQQILGQGPKLLIQFQNNGVVDDSQLPKDRFSAERLKGVDSTLKIQPAKLEDSAVYLCASKGGGSYNEQFFGPGTRLTVL.

Many counts were recorded for this clonotype. V usage is TRBV27 and J usage is TRBJ1-5; the D is unclear. Germline loops: CDR1 MNHEY, CDR2 SMNVEV (reference sequence). V was trimmed by 4 bases and J by 0 bases, leaving 16 bases between them. The CDR3 runs 17 residues. CDR3 in amino acids: CASSSSGRRYSNQPQHF. The CDR3 nucleotides are TGTGCCAGCAGTTCATCGGGGAGGCGTTATAGCAATCAGCCCCAGCATTTT.

V is TRBV6-1 and J is TRBJ1-5; a possible D gene is TRBD1 (5 bases). Germline V gives CDR1 MNHNS, CDR2 SASEGT. CDR3 length: 14 amino acids. V was cut by 5 bases and J by 4 bases, with 12 bases left in between. This CDR3 is CASSLLGVNQPQHF. CDR3 in DNA: TGTGCCAGCAGTCTTTTGGGGGTTAATCAGCCCCAGCATTTT.

This clonotype came up many times. The V and J genes are TRBV6-4 and TRBJ2-3; 8 bases line up with TRBD2. CDR1 is MRHNA, CDR2 SNTAGT, per germline. The CDR3 spans 16 residues. The J segment lost 2 bases and the V segment lost 0 bases, leaving 4 bases of the junction unmatched. The CDR3 sequence is CASSDSAGGSTDTQYF. Here the CDR3 DNA reads TGTGCCAGCAGTGACTCGGCGGGGGGCTCCACAGATACGCAGTATTTT.

J is TRBJ2-2 and V is TRBV3-1; D possibly matches TRBD1 or TRBD2 (5 bases each). Trimming removed 3 bases at V and 3 bases at J, with 8 bases between. This CDR3 comprises 14 residues. The germline gives CDR1 LGHDT, CDR2 YNNKEL (reference sequence). CDR3 region: CASSQRGDTGELFF. CDR3 DNA: TGTGCCAGCAGCCAGAGGGGTGACACCGGGGAGCTGTTTTTT.

There are many counts of this clonotype. The chain uses TRBV6-2 or TRBV6-3 and TRBJ2-7, with 10 positions matching TRBD1. V shed 4 bases, J shed 5 bases, and the junction held 5 bases outside the gene matches. The CDR3 loop spans 14 amino acids. CDR1 and CDR2 from the germline V gene are MNHEY and SVGEGT. The CDR3 protein is CASSSRDRGHEQYF. CDR3 sequence (DNA): TGTGCCAGCAGTTCCCGGGACAGGGGCCACGAGCAGTACTTC.